Below are 11 T cell receptor beta chains sequenced from a single sample in a study of T cells in localized non-small cell lung cancer. The table came from immunoSEQ multiplex PCR; TCRdb's copy has only in-frame clones and leaves some out. The table records approximately 15,000 clones, more than 70% of them present only once. The sample in question was peripheral blood, obtained before any cancer treatment. These receptors all come from a female donor at least 60 years old with stage I squamous cell lung carcinoma.

This clone was recorded a few times. The chain is built from TRBV6-6 and TRBJ1-1; no firm D call. Between the trimmed V and J ends, which lost 2 bases and 6 bases, there was a span of 10 bases. Germline V gene data show CDR1 as MNHNY and CDR2 as SVGAGI (reference sequence). The CDR3 is 13 amino acids. CDR3 in amino acids: CASSYQQSSEAFF. In DNA, the CDR3 is TGTGCCAGCAGTTACCAGCAGAGCTCTGAAGCTTTCTTT.

The rearrangement uses TRBV29-1 and TRBJ2-2; the D gene is possibly TRBD1 (6 bases). CDR3 size: 13 residues. Germline CDR1 and CDR2: SQVTM and ANQGSEA. With 7 bases removed from V and 5 bases from J, the gap between germline ends came to 14 bases. The CDR3 sequence is CSAGTGLTGELFF. CDR3 in DNA: TGCAGCGCAGGAACAGGGTTGACCGGGGAGCTGTTTTTT.

The chain recombines TRBV5-4 with TRBJ1-1, with D hard to call. CDR1 SGHNT and CDR2 YYREEE come from the germline V gene (reference sequence). Trimming cost V 1 base and J 1 base, with 8 bases left between them. The CDR3 is made up of 14 amino acids. This CDR3 reads CASSLHGENTEAFF. CDR3 nucleotide sequence: TGTGCCAGCAGCTTGCACGGGGAGAACACTGAAGCTTTCTTT.

The chain links TRBV5-1 to TRBJ1-2; tentative D call: TRBD1 (5 bases). Germline V gene lookup returns CDR1 SGHRS and CDR2 YFSETQ. With 1 base removed from V and 4 bases from J, the gap between germline ends came to 5 bases. The CDR3 has 12 amino acids. CDR3 in DNA: TGCGCCAGCAGCTTGCAGGGCTATGGCTACACCTTC. It yields the protein CASSLQGYGYTF.

This chain links TRBV6-5 with TRBJ2-3; possible D gene TRBD1, 5 bases. The CDR3 contains 13 residues. The V end lost 6 bases, the J end lost 3 bases, and 10 bases lay between the germline ends. Germline V lookup: CDR1 MNHEY, CDR2 SVGAGI. In DNA form, the CDR3 reads TGTGCCAGCAGCTCCCAGGGAACAGATACGCAGTATTTT. This gives the protein CASSSQGTDTQYF.

The gene calls are TRBV9 and TRBJ1-1; D remains ambiguous. Deletions cut 4 bases from V and 4 bases from J, with 20 bases between. The CDR3 has 16 amino acids. Germline V gene lookup returns CDR1 SGDLS and CDR2 YYNGEE. CDR3 amino acids: CASSPPPVEESTEAFF. CDR3 nucleotides: TGTGCCAGCAGCCCTCCCCCCGTCGAGGAGAGCACTGAAGCTTTCTTT.

The chain joins TRBV7-3 to TRBJ1-1; tentatively, D is TRBD1 (6 bases). This CDR3 region has 13 residues. V was pared by 4 bases and J by 5 bases, with 11 bases between. Germline CDR1 reads SGHTA; CDR2 reads FQGTGA. The CDR3 loop reads CASSSNRETEAFF. CDR3 nucleotide sequence: TGTGCCAGCAGCTCTAACAGGGAAACTGAAGCTTTCTTT.

This sequence joins TRBV6-5 and TRBJ2-1; a weak D match, TRBD1 (5 bases). The germline CDR1 and CDR2 sequences are MNHEY and SVGAGI. This CDR3 spans 16 amino acids. V was pared by 6 bases and J by 8 bases, with 23 bases between. The CDR3 coding sequence is TGTGCCAGCAGCTACCCGCAGGGAACGGGTAGGTATGAGCAGTTCTTC. This codes for CASSYPQGTGRYEQFF.

This chain links TRBV5-1 with TRBJ2-1; 11 positions match TRBD2. CDR3 length equals 16 residues. V lost 4 bases and J lost 0; bases outside the gene matches: 3. Germline loops: CDR1 SGHRS, CDR2 YFSETQ. The CDR3 sequence is CASSTGLAGSYNEQFF. The CDR3 DNA sequence: TGCGCCAGCAGCACAGGACTAGCGGGCTCCTACAATGAGCAGTTCTTC.

This clone occurred a few times. V is TRBV2 and J is TRBJ1-6; D perhaps matches TRBD1 (5 bases). The CDR3 is made up of 15 amino acids. The germline CDR1 and CDR2 sequences are SNHLY and FYNNEI. V was trimmed by 6 bases and J by 8 bases, leaving 17 bases between them. The CDR3 loop reads CASRQALFFDSPLHF. The CDR3 DNA is TGTGCCAGCAGACAGGCGCTCTTCTTTGATTCACCCCTCCACTTT.

The chain employs TRBV5-1 and TRBJ1-1, with 7 bases matching TRBD1. V lost 4 bases to trimming and J lost 4 bases; unmatched junction nucleotides: 7. Looked up from germline, CDR1 is SGHRS and CDR2 is YFSETQ. The CDR3 is 14 residues long. The CDR3 DNA is TGCGCCAGCAGCCCGAACGCAGGGGGCACTGAAGCTTTCTTT. As protein: CASSPNAGGTEAFF.